Listed here are 26 T cell receptor beta chains from one sample, sequenced in a study of shared clonotypes between healthy human individuals. Profiled with immunoSEQ multiplex PCR; TCRdb holds only in-frame clones, not every one. The table lists 2,500,000 or so clones, about nine tenths of them singletons. The sequenced sample was naive CD4+ T cells from PBMCs. Sample subset: CD45RA+ positively selected. The origin of the receptors is a man younger than 35 in good health. Some clones in this sample may be carry-over from other donors' samples.

The chain links TRBV30 to TRBJ2-7; 8 bases are shared with TRBD1. The CDR3 runs 13 residues. Per the germline V gene, CDR1 is GTSNPN and CDR2 is SVGIG (reference sequence). Trimming cost V 4 bases and J 4 bases; bases outside gene matches: 6. The CDR3 loop reads CAWKDRDLYEQYF. CDR3 in DNA: TGTGCCTGGAAGGACAGGGACCTATACGAGCAGTACTTC.

This clone was observed once. V usage is TRBV5-4 and J usage is TRBJ2-7; D ambiguous. The CDR3 spans 15 residues. The germline V and J ends were trimmed by 0 bases and 1 base, with 11 bases remaining between them. Germline CDR1 SGHNT, CDR2 YYREEE (reference sequence). CDR3 in DNA: TGTGCCAGCAGCTTGGACGGGTTCACATCCTACGAGCAGTACTTC. Translating gives CASSLDGFTSYEQYF.

This chain uses TRBV11-2 with TRBJ1-1; D is undetermined. This CDR3 is 15 amino acids long. Germline-derived CDR1 and CDR2 are SGHAT and FQNNGV. The V end was cut by 5 bases, the J end by 4 bases, with 17 bases between. CDR3: CASSLSRTGGTEAFF. The CDR3 DNA sequence: TGTGCCAGCAGCCTCTCACGGACGGGAGGCACTGAAGCTTTCTTT.

The J gene is TRBJ2-7, the V gene TRBV23-1; D is possibly TRBD2 (5 bases). TRBV23-1 belongs to the ORF category, with a function that is uncertain. CDR3 length: 15 amino acids. V was pared by 0 bases and J by 7 bases, with 16 bases between. CDR3 nucleotides: TGCGCCAGCAGTCAATCGCCTCTTCTAGAGGGTGAGCAGTACTTC. Encoded protein: CASSQSPLLEGEQYF.

Details on this clone: Other DNA sequences within the sample encode an identical CDR3. V usage is TRBV15 and J usage is TRBJ1-1; D is unresolved. The ends were cut back, 0 bases at V and 5 bases at J, with 7 bases in the middle. The length of the CDR3 is 13 residues. CDR1 and CDR2 (germline): LNHNV, YYDKDF (reference sequence). In DNA form, the CDR3 reads TGTGCCACCAGCAGAGACAGTAGGACTGAAGCTTTCTTT. Translating it yields CATSRDSRTEAFF.

Notes on this clone: The same CDR3 is also encoded by other DNA sequences in this sample. The chain joins TRBV29-1 to TRBJ2-5; D not certain. CDR3 length: 11 amino acids. V was pared by 4 bases and J by 0 bases, with 3 bases between. Germline loops: CDR1 SQVTM, CDR2 ANQGSEA. The CDR3 nucleotides are TGCAGCGTTGGGAACCAAGAGACCCAGTACTTC. As protein: CSVGNQETQYF.

This rearrangement joins TRBV5-1 to TRBJ2-7; D may be TRBD2 (6 bases). Germline CDR1 and CDR2: SGHRS and YFSETQ. The V gene lost 1 base and the J gene lost 2 bases, with 10 bases spanning the gap. CDR3 size: 14 residues. This chain's CDR3 is CASSLNGGPYEQYF. Here the CDR3 DNA reads TGCGCCAGCAGCTTGAATGGAGGGCCCTACGAGCAGTACTTC.

In the case of this clone: The sample has other DNA sequences that encode this CDR3 too. The chain couples TRBV20-1 to TRBJ2-1; D not certain. Between the trimmed V and J ends, which lost 5 bases and 4 bases, there was a span of 6 bases. This CDR3 comprises 11 residues. Germline assignment: CDR1 DFQATT and CDR2 SNEGSKA (reference sequence). CDR3: CSASSYNEQFF. For the CDR3, the DNA is TGCAGTGCTTCCAGTTACAATGAGCAGTTCTTC.

The rearrangement joins TRBV5-1 to TRBJ2-5, with D possibly being TRBD1 or TRBD2 (5 bases each). The CDR3 sequence is 15 residues long. Per the germline V gene, CDR1 is SGHRS and CDR2 is YFSETQ. V dropped 4 bases and J dropped 4 bases, with 17 bases sitting between them. CDR3 protein: CASSVTGTQRETQYF. The CDR3 nucleotides are TGCGCCAGCAGCGTAACCGGGACCCAGAGAGAGACCCAGTACTTC.

About this clone: Other DNA variants within this sample encode the same CDR3. This chain links TRBV7-3 with TRBJ2-2; 12 nucleotides agree with TRBD2. J gave up 4 bases and V 5 bases, and 5 bases lay outside the gene matches. The CDR3 length is 16 residues. Germline CDR1 reads SGHTA; CDR2 reads FQGTGA. The CDR3 bases are TGTGCCAGCAGCCTACTAGCGGGAGGAGGCACCGGGGAGCTGTTTTTT. Residues: CASSLLAGGGTGELFF.

J is TRBJ2-3 and V is TRBV7-9; 7 bases align to TRBD2. Losses at the gene ends were 5 bases for V and 2 bases for J; bases not matched to a gene: 4. The CDR3 is 14 residues long. Germline V CDR1 and CDR2: SEHNR, FQNEAQ (reference sequence). CDR3 in DNA: TGTGCCAGCAGCACCCGACTAGCCACAGATACGCAGTATTTT. This encodes CASSTRLATDTQYF.

Regarding this clone: The sample has other DNA sequences that encode this CDR3 too. This rearrangement joins TRBV5-1 to TRBJ2-7, with TRBD2 matching 10 bases. CDR3 length equals 14 residues. The V gene end was trimmed by 5 bases and the J gene end by 1 base; junction bases not matched to a gene: 3. CDR1 and CDR2 (germline): SGHRS, YFSETQ. CDR3 sequence reads: CASRTSGDSYEQYF. CDR3 DNA sequence: TGCGCCAGCAGAACTAGCGGGGATTCCTACGAGCAGTACTTC.

This chain links TRBV6-6 with TRBJ2-7, with a tentative D call TRBD2 (6 bases). The CDR3 is made up of 12 amino acids. V gave up 7 bases and J gave up 4 bases, with 11 bases separating them. CDR1 and CDR2 (germline): MNHNY, SVGAGI (reference sequence). The CDR3 DNA follows: TGTGCCAGCACCGCGGGACCATACGAGCAGTACTTC. It codes for CASTAGPYEQYF.

The rearrangement uses TRBV13 and TRBJ2-7; D is perhaps TRBD1 (6 bases). V was cut by 0 bases and J by 1 base, with 7 bases left in between. The CDR3 runs 14 residues. Per germline, CDR1 PRHDT and CDR2 FYEKMQ (reference sequence). DNA for the CDR3: TGTGCCAGCAGCTTAGGTGGACAGTCCTACGAGCAGTACTTC. This codes for CASSLGGQSYEQYF.

The chain recombines TRBV5-1 with TRBJ2-5, with 9 nucleotides matching TRBD1. The CDR3 is 15 residues long. Germline V lookup: CDR1 SGHRS, CDR2 YFSETQ. V lost 0 bases and J lost 4; bases outside the gene matches: 4. In nucleotides, the CDR3 is TGCGCCAGCAGCTTGGAGGGACAGGGATCAGAGACCCAGTACTTC. This translates into CASSLEGQGSETQYF.

V is TRBV30 and J is TRBJ2-1; tentatively, D is TRBD2 (6 bases). The germline CDR1 and CDR2 sequences are GTSNPN and SVGIG (reference sequence). There are 18 residues in the CDR3. V was cut by 3 bases and J by 5 bases, with 26 bases left in between. CDR3 in DNA: TGTGCCTGGAGGCGAAATAGTGGAGGCGGGGAGAGAAACAATGAGCAGTTCTTC. It specifies CAWRRNSGGGERNNEQFF.

For this clone: The same CDR3 is also encoded by other DNA sequences in this sample. The chain joins TRBV7-3 to TRBJ2-1, with TRBD1 matching over 8 bases. V shed 3 bases and J 3 bases; nucleotides not matched to a gene: 4. This CDR3 is 15 amino acids long. Germline lookup yields CDR1 SGHTA and CDR2 FQGTGA. CDR3 sequence (DNA): TGTGCCAGCAGCTTGACAGGGGACGGCTACAATGAGCAGTTCTTC. The encoded protein is CASSLTGDGYNEQFF.

This chain joins TRBV29-1 and TRBJ1-2; D call uncertain. Germline-derived CDR1 and CDR2 are SQVTM and ANQGSEA. The CDR3 consists of 14 residues. V lost 6 bases and J lost 5, with 19 bases in between. This CDR3 is CSVSGRMQDYGYTF. The CDR3 DNA reads TGCAGCGTCAGTGGTCGAATGCAGGATTATGGCTACACCTTC.

The chain recombines TRBV7-2 with TRBJ2-1; TRBD2 matches at 12 bases. Losses at the gene ends were 1 base for V and 7 bases for J; bases not matched to a gene: 5. The germline gives CDR1 SGHTA, CDR2 FQGNSA. This CDR3 has 16 residues. The CDR3 DNA reads as TGTGCCAGCAGCTTAGGACTAGCGGGAGCGCGAAATGAGCAGTTCTTC. Protein sequence: CASSLGLAGARNEQFF.

This rearrangement joins TRBV25-1 to TRBJ2-3; D gene unclear. The CDR3 loop spans 15 amino acids. Germline CDR1 MGHDK, CDR2 SYGVNS. V shed 3 bases and J shed 0 bases, with 10 bases lying between them. CDR3 sequence reads: CASSDPQTSTDTQYF. The DNA of the CDR3 is TGTGCCAGCAGTGATCCCCAAACTAGCACAGATACGCAGTATTTT.

The V and J genes are TRBV2 and TRBJ2-5, with D uncertain. This CDR3 is 13 amino acids long. Per the germline V gene, CDR1 is SNHLY and CDR2 is FYNNEI. Trimming took 8 bases from V and 3 from J, leaving 13 bases between them. CDR3 nucleotide sequence: TGTGCCAGCCGAGGAACCGAGAAAGAGACCCAGTACTTC. It is translated as CASRGTEKETQYF.

This sequence joins TRBV11-2 and TRBJ2-3, with D possibly TRBD2 on 6 matching bases. V lost 1 base, J lost 1 base, and 12 bases lay in between. The CDR3 covers 16 residues. Germline V gene lookup returns CDR1 SGHAT and CDR2 FQNNGV. CDR3 sequence reads: CASSLGVGGGTDTQYF. The DNA of the CDR3 is TGTGCCAGCAGCTTAGGGGTGGGAGGCGGCACAGATACGCAGTATTTT.

This chain connects TRBV5-4 to TRBJ2-1; 7 bases are a match to TRBD1. The CDR3 has 16 residues. In germline, CDR1 is SGHNT, CDR2 YYREEE (reference sequence). With 1 base clipped from V and 7 bases from J, the junction kept 11 bases outside the gene matches. The CDR3 DNA follows: TGTGCCAGCAGCTTGATTAGGCCGGGACAGCGAAATGAGCAGTTCTTC. This codes for CASSLIRPGQRNEQFF. Full variable domain (missing parts from reference TRBV5-4 and TRBJ2-1): ETGVTQSPTHLIKTRGQQVTLRCSSQSGHNTVSWYQQALGQGPQFIFQYYREEENGRGNFPPRFSGLQFPNYSSELNVNALELDDSALYLCASSLIRPGQRNEQFFGPGTRLTVL.

The chain is built from TRBV6-1 and TRBJ2-5, with D possibly TRBD1 on 5 matching bases. This CDR3 has 14 amino acids. V gave up 4 bases and J gave up 4 bases, with 13 bases separating them. Germline CDR1 reads MNHNS; CDR2 reads SASEGT. The CDR3 protein is CASSGREVSETQYF. CDR3 bases: TGTGCCAGCAGTGGCAGGGAAGTATCAGAGACCCAGTACTTC.

This chain links TRBV5-4 with TRBJ1-2; D uncertain. Germline loops: CDR1 SGHNT, CDR2 YYREEE (reference sequence). This CDR3 region has 13 residues. The germline V and J ends were trimmed by 3 bases and 6 bases, with 12 bases remaining between them. For the CDR3, the DNA is TGTGCCAGCAGCTCACGGATTATGCATGGCTACACCTTC. It is translated as CASSSRIMHGYTF.

Notes on this clone: Different DNA sequences within this sample yield the same CDR3. The chain is built from TRBV6-6 and TRBJ1-3, with D unclear. The CDR3 sequence is 14 residues long. Trimming took off 6 bases at V and 0 bases at J, with 9 bases between the two ends. Germline V lookup: CDR1 MNHNY, CDR2 SVGAGI (reference sequence). The CDR3: CASSPSDSGNTIYF. The CDR3 nucleotides read TGTGCCAGCAGCCCCAGTGACTCTGGAAACACCATATATTTT.